These 20 T cell receptor beta chains share one sample of origin, sequenced in a study of T cell repertoires in ileal Crohn's disease. Generated by immunoSEQ multiplex PCR, the TCRdb table keeps only in-frame clones and is missing some. Of some 9,000 clones in the sample, 70% to 80% were seen once. Sequenced sample: ileal tissue. These receptors were collected from an adult with Crohn's disease.

V is TRBV5-1 and J is TRBJ1-1; D is perhaps TRBD1 (5 bases). Trimming removed 4 bases from V and 0 bases from J, with 10 bases in between. The CDR3 contains 14 residues. Germline V gene lookup returns CDR1 SGHRS and CDR2 YFSETQ. CDR3 DNA: TGCGCCAGCAGCATTGGACATGTGAACACTGAAGCTTTCTTT. It specifies CASSIGHVNTEAFF.

V is TRBV5-1 and J is TRBJ1-2; TRBD1 matches at 8 bases. This CDR3 contains 14 residues. V shed 8 bases and J 10 bases; nucleotides not matched to a gene: 16. The germline gives CDR1 SGHRS, CDR2 YFSETQ. CDR3 amino acids: CASTPTGELWDYTF. The DNA for the CDR3 is TGCGCCAGTACTCCGACAGGGGAACTATGGGACTACACCTTC. Together with reference TRBV5-1 and TRBJ1-2, the CDR3 gives the full variable domain: KAGVTQTPRYLIKTRGQQVTLSCSPISGHRSVSWYQQTPGQGLQFLFEYFSETQRNKGNFPGRFSGRQFSNSRSEMNVSTLELGDSALYLCASTPTGELWDYTFGSGTRLTVV.

This clone was picked up one time. The chain recombines TRBV5-1 with TRBJ1-3; weak D call: TRBD1 (5 bases). CDR3 size: 14 residues. The germline V gene encodes CDR1 SGHRS and CDR2 YFSETQ. V gave up 0 bases and J gave up 2 bases, with 6 bases separating them. CDR3 sequence: CASSLDRPGNTIYF. DNA for the CDR3: TGCGCCAGCAGCTTGGACAGGCCTGGAAACACCATATATTTT.

The rearrangement uses TRBV15 and TRBJ2-3; D might be TRBD2 (5 bases). Germline CDR1 reads LNHNV; CDR2 reads YYDKDF (reference sequence). Trimming removed 7 bases at V and 7 bases at J, with 21 bases between. This CDR3 has 15 residues. CDR3 sequence: CATTPAGASLNTQYF. The CDR3 DNA reads as TGTGCCACCACCCCGGCGGGCGCTAGCTTAAATACGCAGTATTTT.

This chain links TRBV6-6 with TRBJ2-2; 7 bases align to TRBD1. V trimming: 6 bases; J trimming: 1 base; junction bases outside the gene matches: 8. Germline loops: CDR1 MNHNY, CDR2 SVGAGI (reference sequence). The CDR3 sequence is 16 residues long. The CDR3, as DNA: TGTGCCAGCAGCCCCCGCCGGGACAGGAACACCGGGGAGCTGTTTTTT. It encodes CASSPRRDRNTGELFF.

The gene calls are TRBV5-6 and TRBJ1-2, with 7 bases identical to TRBD1. Trimming took 6 bases from V and 3 from J; bases not matched to a gene: 8. The CDR3 loop spans 14 amino acids. CDR1 and CDR2 from the germline V gene are SGHDT and YYEEEE. CDR3 in DNA: TGTGCCAGCACCTTACAGGGGTTAGACTATGGCTACACCTTC. This sequence encodes CASTLQGLDYGYTF.

This clone was picked up a small number of times. The chain has TRBV6-6 and TRBJ2-7; TRBD1 might be the D (6 bases). CDR3 size: 13 residues. The germline V and J ends were trimmed by 0 bases and 7 bases, with 10 bases remaining between them. The V gene's germline CDR1 is MNHNY and CDR2 SVGAGI (reference sequence). The CDR3 protein is CASSYSIGGEQYF. CDR3 DNA: TGTGCCAGCAGTTACTCGATAGGGGGAGAGCAGTACTTC.

The chain has TRBV6-1 and TRBJ2-7; TRBD2 might be the D (7 bases). Trimming cost V 0 bases and J 6 bases, with 12 bases left between them. Germline V gene data show CDR1 as MNHNS and CDR2 as SASEGT. This CDR3 contains 14 residues. CDR3 in DNA: TGTGCCAGCAGTGAAGCGGGAGGGGGGCTCGAGCAGTACTTC. Its protein product is CASSEAGGGLEQYF.

V usage is TRBV6-5 and J usage is TRBJ2-1; 8 bases fit TRBD2. Trimming at V came to 6 bases and at J to 6 bases, leaving 10 bases not matched to a gene. Germline lookup yields CDR1 MNHEY and CDR2 SVGAGI. This CDR3 comprises 15 residues. The CDR3 sequence: CASSNPGLAGNEQFF. The CDR3 DNA sequence: TGTGCCAGCAGCAACCCCGGGCTAGCGGGCAATGAGCAGTTCTTC.

The V and J genes are TRBV7-9 and TRBJ1-1, with a possible D match to TRBD1 (5 bases). Germline CDR1 SEHNR, CDR2 FQNEAQ (reference sequence). The CDR3 runs 16 residues. V gave up 1 base and J gave up 1 base, with 13 bases separating them. For the CDR3, the DNA is TGTGCCAGCAGCTTAGGGGGCGCAGGAACGAACACTGAAGCTTTCTTT. It is translated as CASSLGGAGTNTEAFF.

The chain recombines TRBV27 with TRBJ2-1; D might be TRBD1 (7 bases). The CDR3 covers 12 residues. Germline V lookup: CDR1 MNHEY, CDR2 SMNVEV (reference sequence). The ends were cut back, 7 bases at V and 8 bases at J, with 12 bases in the middle. CDR3 sequence: CASNAGGHEQFF. DNA for the CDR3: TGTGCCAGCAATGCAGGGGGGCATGAGCAGTTCTTC.

The chain links TRBV9 to TRBJ2-5; 8 bases fit TRBD2. CDR3 size: 19 residues. The trim removed 0 bases at V and 2 bases at J, leaving 15 bases unmatched. Germline CDR1 and CDR2: SGDLS and YYNGEE. The CDR3 loop reads CASSVGLWGGGPRQETQYF. The CDR3 DNA reads as TGTGCCAGCAGCGTAGGCCTCTGGGGCGGGGGGCCGAGACAAGAGACCCAGTACTTC.

This chain links TRBV19 with TRBJ1-1; D may be TRBD1 (5 bases). Germline V lookup: CDR1 LNHDA, CDR2 SQIVND (reference sequence). Trimming left V 2 bases short and J 5 bases short, with 12 bases between. This CDR3 has 14 amino acids. The CDR3 protein is CASSIFDSWTEAFF. CDR3 sequence (DNA): TGTGCCAGTAGTATATTTGACAGTTGGACTGAAGCTTTCTTT.

The gene calls are TRBV2 and TRBJ1-1, with a weak D call TRBD1 (6 bases). Trimming took 7 bases from V and 0 from J, leaving 9 bases between them. This CDR3 is built from 13 residues. CDR1 and CDR2 (germline): SNHLY, FYNNEI. The chain's CDR3 is CASTGQMNTEAFF. Here the CDR3 DNA reads TGTGCCAGCACCGGACAGATGAACACTGAAGCTTTCTTT.

This clone is classed as medium-sized. The chain is built from TRBV18 and TRBJ2-7; 10 bases fit TRBD2. The CDR3 length is 15 residues. The germline V gene encodes CDR1 KGHSH and CDR2 LQKENI. V lost 4 bases, J lost 2 bases, and 5 bases stayed unmatched. CDR3 sequence (DNA): TGTGCCAGCTCACTGAGGACTAGCGGAGCCTACGAGCAGTACTTC. Translation gives CASSLRTSGAYEQYF.

V usage is TRBV18 and J usage is TRBJ2-2, with D possibly matching TRBD2 (5 bases). This CDR3 is 17 amino acids long. The V gene's germline CDR1 is KGHSH and CDR2 LQKENI. V gave up 4 bases and J gave up 3 bases, with 18 bases separating them. The CDR3 DNA is TGTGCCAGCTCACGCCTCGGAGGTGACGAGCACACCGGGGAGCTGTTTTTT. It codes for CASSRLGGDEHTGELFF.

The genes are TRBV25-1 and TRBJ1-2; 7 bases are shared with TRBD1. The J segment lost 1 base and the V segment lost 2 bases, leaving 7 bases of the junction unmatched. Germline loops: CDR1 MGHDK, CDR2 SYGVNS. The CDR3 covers 16 residues. The CDR3 sequence is CASSERKGADNYGYTF. The CDR3 bases are TGTGCCAGCAGTGAAAGGAAGGGGGCAGATAACTATGGCTACACCTTC.

J is TRBJ2-7 and V is TRBV6-1; tentatively, D is TRBD1 (7 bases). In germline, CDR1 is MNHNS, CDR2 SASEGT. The CDR3 has 14 residues. Deletions cut 5 bases from V and 3 bases from J, with 14 bases between. The CDR3 DNA reads TGTGCCAGCAGTCCCAGGGGGGACGGCTACGAGCAGTACTTC. Protein sequence: CASSPRGDGYEQYF.

The chain couples TRBV11-2 to TRBJ2-7, with TRBD1 identical over 11 bases. The CDR3 has 15 amino acids. With 3 bases clipped from V and 5 bases from J, the junction kept 6 bases outside the gene matches. Germline loops: CDR1 SGHAT, CDR2 FQNNGV. The CDR3 DNA reads as TGTGCCAGCAGCTTGGGGGGGACAGGGGGGCACGAGCAGTACTTC. Encoded protein: CASSLGGTGGHEQYF.

The chain has TRBV30 and TRBJ2-7; no firm D call. Looked up from germline, CDR1 is GTSNPN and CDR2 is SVGIG (reference sequence). V gave up 0 bases and J gave up 3 bases, with 9 bases separating them. The CDR3 consists of 13 residues. Written as DNA, the CDR3 is TGTGCCTGGAGTGTAGGCAGGAACTACGAGCAGTACTTC. The encoded protein is CAWSVGRNYEQYF.